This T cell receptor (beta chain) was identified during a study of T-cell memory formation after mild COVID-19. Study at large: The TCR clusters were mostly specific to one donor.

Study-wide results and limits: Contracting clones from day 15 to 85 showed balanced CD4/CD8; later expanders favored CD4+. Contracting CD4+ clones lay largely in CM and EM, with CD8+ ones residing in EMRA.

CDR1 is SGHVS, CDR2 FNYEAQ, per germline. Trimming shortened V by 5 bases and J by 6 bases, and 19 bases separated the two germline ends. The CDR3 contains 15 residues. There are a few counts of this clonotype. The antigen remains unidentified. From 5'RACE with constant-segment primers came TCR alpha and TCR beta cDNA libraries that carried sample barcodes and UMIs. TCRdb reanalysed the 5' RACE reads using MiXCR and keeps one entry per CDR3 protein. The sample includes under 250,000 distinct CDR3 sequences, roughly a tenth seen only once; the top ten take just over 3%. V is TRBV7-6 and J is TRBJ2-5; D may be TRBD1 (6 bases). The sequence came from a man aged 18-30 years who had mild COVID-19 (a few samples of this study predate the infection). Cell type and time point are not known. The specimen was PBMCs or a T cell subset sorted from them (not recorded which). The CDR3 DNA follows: TGTGCCAGCAGCCCCGACCGACAGGAGGTCCAGACCCAGTACTTC. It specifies CASSPDRQEVQTQYF.